These 28 T cell receptor beta chains share one sample of origin, sequenced in a study of cytomegalovirus exposure and HLA in healthy donors. A multiplex PCR was run with 60 Vbeta primers and 13 Jbeta primers. TCRdb's table, derived via immunoSEQ multiplex PCR, lists solely in-frame clones and lacks some. The table records just under 65,000 clones, roughly 75% of them present only once. The sequenced sample consisted of PBMCs. All receptors derive from a woman younger than 45 in good health and CMV-seronegative.

About this clone: An end of the junction differs from the germline gene, which may be a read error. The chain uses TRBV7-2 and TRBJ1-1, with D perhaps TRBD1 (5 bases). This CDR3 region has 13 residues. The germline gives CDR1 SGHTA, CDR2 FQGNSA. CDR3 amino acids: CASSLEGRAPAHF. CDR3 nucleotide sequence: TGTGCCAGCAGCTTAGAAGGCAGGGCACCTGCACACTTT.

The chain carries TRBV6-1 and TRBJ2-5, with 8 bases aligning to TRBD1. Germline CDR1 MNHNS, CDR2 SASEGT. Unmatched junction bases numbered 9, after V lost 11 bases and J lost 1 base. CDR3 length: 14 amino acids. CDR3 nucleotide sequence: TGTGCCGGCTCGACAGGGGAACCCCAAGAGACCCAGTACTTC. Encoded protein: CAGSTGEPQETQYF.

This clone was observed a single time. The genes are TRBV30 and TRBJ1-5; D unresolved. CDR3 length: 14 amino acids. Germline V gene sequence: CDR1 GTSNPN, CDR2 SVGIG (reference sequence). V was clipped by 2 bases and J by 6 bases, with 14 bases between them. The CDR3 DNA reads TGTGCCTGGAGTTTGGGTCTGCGGGGTCAGCCCCAGCATTTT. This sequence encodes CAWSLGLRGQPQHF.

The chain's CDR3 is CASSDATDSRYEQYF. The CDR3, as DNA: TGTGCCAGCAGTGATGCCACGGACAGTCGCTACGAGCAGTACTTC. The chain carries TRBV2 and TRBJ2-7, with D possibly matching TRBD1 (6 bases). V lost 3 bases and J 3 bases, leaving 15 bases between the germline ends. The germline gives CDR1 SNHLY, CDR2 FYNNEI. This CDR3 has 15 amino acids.

This rearrangement joins TRBV7-8 to TRBJ2-5, with a possible D match to TRBD2 (6 bases). Germline V gives CDR1 SGHVS, CDR2 FQNEAQ. V dropped 0 bases and J dropped 5 bases, with 19 bases sitting between them. The CDR3 has 17 residues. This CDR3 is CASSLAVGGVGYETQYF. CDR3 nucleotides: TGTGCCAGCAGCTTAGCCGTGGGGGGTGTCGGATACGAGACCCAGTACTTC.

The chain couples TRBV9 to TRBJ2-7, with D possibly TRBD1 on 5 matching bases. Germline lookup yields CDR1 SGDLS and CDR2 YYNGEE. The CDR3 covers 14 residues. Between the trimmed V and J ends, which lost 0 bases and 2 bases, there was a span of 9 bases. This chain's CDR3 is CASSVEGRPYEQYF. The CDR3 DNA is TGTGCCAGCAGCGTAGAGGGGCGCCCCTACGAGCAGTACTTC.

V gene TRBV6-5 combines with J gene TRBJ1-5; no clear D gene. V was pared by 4 bases and J by 3 bases, with 7 bases between. The CDR3 is 13 residues long. Looked up from germline, CDR1 is MNHEY and CDR2 is SVGAGI. CDR3 coding DNA: TGTGCCAGCAGTTTACGGTTCAATCAGCCCCAGCATTTT. The encoded protein is CASSLRFNQPQHF.

The chain has TRBV10-3 and TRBJ2-7, with TRBD1 as a possible D gene (6 bases). V was pared by 4 bases and J by 6 bases, with 13 bases between. Germline V gene data show CDR1 as ENHRY and CDR2 as SYGVKD. The CDR3 loop spans 13 amino acids. The CDR3 DNA reads TGTGCCATCAGTGCTTCCGGGACACCCGAGCAGTACTTC. It codes for CAISASGTPEQYF.

The chain uses TRBV30 and TRBJ2-7, with a tentative D call TRBD1 (6 bases). The CDR3 spans 13 residues. Germline loops: CDR1 GTSNPN, CDR2 SVGIG (reference sequence). V gave up 1 base and J gave up 9 bases, with 16 bases separating them. CDR3 protein: CAWSASPQGWQYF. In DNA, the CDR3 is TGTGCCTGGAGTGCAAGCCCACAGGGATGGCAGTACTTC. Complete variable domain (other parts from reference TRBV30 and TRBJ2-7): SQTIHQWPATLVQPVGSPLSLECTVEGTSNPNLYWYRQAAGRGLQLLFYSVGIGQISSEVPQNLSASRPQDRQFILSSKKLLLSDSGFYLCAWSASPQGWQYFGPGTRLTVT.

This sequence joins TRBV7-9 and TRBJ1-5; D gene ambiguous. Trimming pared 1 base from V and 6 bases from J, leaving 10 bases between. This CDR3 has 14 residues. Looked up from germline, CDR1 is SEHNR and CDR2 is FQNEAQ (reference sequence). The CDR3 is CASSLGGVGQPQHF. In DNA form, the CDR3 reads TGTGCCAGCAGCTTAGGCGGGGTAGGTCAGCCCCAGCATTTT.

The chain recombines TRBV9 with TRBJ2-1; D is perhaps TRBD1 (6 bases). Germline V CDR1 and CDR2: SGDLS, YYNGEE. The CDR3 runs to 14 residues. The ends were cut back, 4 bases at V and 3 bases at J, with 11 bases in the middle. CDR3 region: CASSSGTNYNEQFF. CDR3 nucleotides: TGTGCCAGCAGCTCCGGGACAAACTACAATGAGCAGTTCTTC.

CDR3 DNA sequence: TGCGCCAGCAGTGTGGGCCAAGCTGAGACCCAGTACTTC. This gives the protein CASSVGQAETQYF. The genes are TRBV10-2 and TRBJ2-5; D gene unclear. Trimming left V 4 bases short and J 5 bases short, with 11 bases between. Germline V lookup: CDR1 WSHSY, CDR2 SAAADI. The CDR3 is 13 residues long.

J is TRBJ2-7 and V is TRBV2, with a tentative D call TRBD1 (5 bases). This CDR3 is 15 amino acids long. CDR1 is SNHLY and CDR2 is FYNNEI in the germline V gene. With 8 bases removed from V and 6 bases from J, the gap between germline ends came to 23 bases. CDR3 sequence reads: CASRQPPTSRGEQYF. The CDR3 nucleotides are TGTGCCAGCCGCCAGCCCCCGACCTCAAGGGGCGAGCAGTACTTC. Full variable domain (outside the CDR3, taken from reference TRBV2 and TRBJ2-7): EPEVTQTPSHQVTQMGQEVILRCVPISNHLYFYWYRQILGQKVEFLVSFYNNEISEKSEIFDDQFSVERPDGSNFTLKIRSTKLEDSAMYFCASRQPPTSRGEQYFGPGTRLTVT.

The chain is built from TRBV5-4 and TRBJ2-5; D gene ambiguous. Germline loops: CDR1 SGHNT, CDR2 YYREEE (reference sequence). Trimming took off 0 bases at V and 1 base at J, with 10 bases between the two ends. This CDR3 spans 15 amino acids. CDR3 in amino acids: CASSLGARPQETQYF. In nucleotides, the CDR3 is TGTGCCAGCAGCTTGGGAGCCCGCCCCCAAGAGACCCAGTACTTC.

The chain joins TRBV30 to TRBJ2-2; TRBD1 aligns across 7 bases. This CDR3 contains 14 residues. J gave up 5 bases and V 2 bases, and 5 bases lay outside the gene matches. Germline CDR1 is GTSNPN and CDR2 is SVGIG (reference sequence). Written as DNA, the CDR3 is TGTGCCTGGAGTTACCTGACAGGGACCGGGGAGCTGTTTTTT. Protein sequence: CAWSYLTGTGELFF.

The rearrangement uses TRBV4-3 and TRBJ1-4; 9 bases map to TRBD1. The CDR3 spans 14 residues. Per the germline V gene, CDR1 is LGHNA and CDR2 is YSLEER. The ends lost 1 base at V and 6 bases at J; junction bases unmatched: 0. The DNA of the CDR3 is TGCGCCAGCAGCCAAGGGACAGGGGATGAAAAACTGTTTTTT. Amino acid sequence: CASSQGTGDEKLFF.

The chain employs TRBV7-9 and TRBJ1-1, with TRBD1 identical over 7 bases. This CDR3 contains 15 residues. Germline V CDR1 and CDR2: SEHNR, FQNEAQ (reference sequence). V was pared by 3 bases and J by 7 bases, with 11 bases of the junction left unmatched. The CDR3 sequence is CASSFPPGRGNEAFF. The CDR3 coding sequence is TGTGCCAGCAGCTTTCCCCCAGGCAGGGGGAATGAAGCTTTCTTT.

The gene calls are TRBV5-1 and TRBJ1-1; tentatively, D is TRBD1 (5 bases). The CDR3 is 14 amino acids. Germline CDR1 and CDR2: SGHRS and YFSETQ. V lost 4 bases to trimming and J lost 1 base, with 11 bases between them. CDR3 DNA: TGCGCCAGCAGCCTACTGGGGGGGAACACTGAAGCTTTCTTT. It yields the protein CASSLLGGNTEAFF.

The chain links TRBV7-9 to TRBJ2-3, with TRBD1 matching over 9 bases. V was pared by 5 bases and J by 3 bases, with 6 bases of the junction left unmatched. Germline assignment: CDR1 SEHNR and CDR2 FQNEAQ (reference sequence). The CDR3 runs to 15 residues. CDR3 protein: CASSNNRGLTDTQYF. The CDR3, as DNA: TGTGCCAGCAGCAACAACAGGGGGCTGACAGATACGCAGTATTTT.

This chain connects TRBV10-1 to TRBJ2-2; 9 bases match TRBD1. Unmatched junction bases numbered 6, after V lost 4 bases and J lost 3 bases. CDR1 is WNHNN and CDR2 is SYGVQD in the germline V gene (reference sequence). The CDR3 has 16 amino acids. The CDR3 sequence is CASSGHRGQDTGELFF. Here the CDR3 DNA reads TGCGCCAGCAGTGGTCACAGGGGGCAGGACACCGGGGAGCTGTTTTTT.

This clone was counted between two and nine times. V gene TRBV14 combines with J gene TRBJ1-1; tentative D call: TRBD1 (5 bases). This CDR3 has 18 amino acids. V lost 1 base and J lost 0, with 18 bases in between. Germline CDR1 SGHDN, CDR2 FVKESK. The CDR3 DNA reads TGTGCCAGCAGCCAAGGATGGGGGGATGTTCGACTGAACACTGAAGCTTTCTTT. As protein: CASSQGWGDVRLNTEAFF.

The chain employs TRBV10-3 and TRBJ2-1, with 10 nucleotides matching TRBD2. Losses at the gene ends were 2 bases for V and 5 bases for J; bases not matched to a gene: 9. Germline V lookup: CDR1 ENHRY, CDR2 SYGVKD. The CDR3 runs to 17 residues. This CDR3 reads CAISEGGLAESNNEQFF. As DNA, the CDR3 is TGTGCCATCAGTGAGGGCGGACTAGCGGAATCGAACAATGAGCAGTTCTTC.

The rearrangement links TRBV25-1 to TRBJ1-5; D is possibly TRBD1 (6 bases). V lost 3 bases and J 3 bases, leaving 12 bases between the germline ends. CDR1 and CDR2 (germline): MGHDK, SYGVNS. The CDR3 loop spans 15 amino acids. CDR3 amino acids: CASSEGASNNQPQHF. As DNA, the CDR3 is TGTGCCAGCAGTGAGGGGGCAAGTAACAATCAGCCCCAGCATTTT.

The chain employs TRBV4-1 and TRBJ2-4, with D hard to call. This CDR3 region has 17 residues. Trimming removed 3 bases at V and 0 bases at J, with 15 bases between. Germline-derived CDR1 and CDR2 are MGHRA and YSYEKL. The CDR3 DNA follows: TGCGCCAGCAGCCACGTAACGACTGCACTAGCCAAAAACATTCAGTACTTC. Protein: CASSHVTTALAKNIQYF.

The rearrangement joins TRBV4-1 to TRBJ2-7; possibly TRBD1 for D (5 bases). The CDR3 sequence is 17 residues long. Trimming left V 0 bases short and J 4 bases short, with 19 bases between. Germline CDR1 is MGHRA and CDR2 is YSYEKL. This CDR3 reads CASSQELGRGVGYEQYF. DNA of the CDR3: TGCGCCAGCAGCCAAGAACTTGGTAGGGGTGTGGGGTACGAGCAGTACTTC.

The chain recombines TRBV9 with TRBJ1-2; the D gene is possibly TRBD1 (5 bases). Germline assignment: CDR1 SGDLS and CDR2 YYNGEE. V was clipped by 3 bases and J by 7 bases, with 13 bases between them. The CDR3 is made up of 13 amino acids. Here the CDR3 DNA reads TGTGCCAGCAGCGCGGGGGGAGGGGCTGGCTACACCTTC. Its protein product is CASSAGGGAGYTF.

The rearrangement joins TRBV11-2 to TRBJ1-6, with D possibly matching TRBD1 (6 bases). The CDR3 has 14 residues. Trimming cost V 3 bases and J 7 bases, with 10 bases left between them. The germline gives CDR1 SGHAT, CDR2 FQNNGV. This CDR3 reads CASSLGQLNSPLHF. CDR3 bases: TGTGCCAGCAGCTTGGGACAACTCAATTCACCCCTCCACTTT.

There are a few counts of this clone. The rearrangement joins TRBV7-8 to TRBJ2-7; TRBD2 is a possible D gene (6 bases). The ends were cut back, 0 bases at V and 5 bases at J, with 11 bases in the middle. The V gene's germline CDR1 is SGHVS and CDR2 FQNEAQ. This CDR3 is 14 amino acids long. CDR3 DNA: TGTGCCAGCAGCTTAGCGGGGGGTATACACGAGCAGTACTTC. Its protein is CASSLAGGIHEQYF.